This is a list of T cell receptor beta chains from one sample in a study of blood T cell repertoires in COVID-19. TCRdb's copy holds only in-frame clones and misses some; the assay was immunoSEQ multiplex PCR. In the table there are under 200,000 clones, about nine tenths of which are singletons. Material: PBMCs or T cells enriched from blood (not recorded which). The origin of the receptors is a young woman who had recovered from COVID-19. Each CDR3 is given with its conserved first and last residue. Each record gives: V gene, CDR3 length, J gene, CDR3 protein.

v_call: TRBV6-5; cdr3_length: 14; j_call: TRBJ2-5; cdr3_aa: CASSYSTDRGTQYF
v_call: TRBV11-3; cdr3_length: 17; j_call: TRBJ2-1; cdr3_aa: CASSLRSTSGQYNEQFF
v_call: TRBV3-1/TRBV3-2; cdr3_length: 15; j_call: TRBJ2-7; cdr3_aa: CASSASGGTPGEQYF
v_call: TRBV5-4; cdr3_length: 13; j_call: TRBJ2-7; cdr3_aa: CASSFGNLYEQYF
v_call: TRBV28; cdr3_length: 15; j_call: TRBJ2-3; cdr3_aa: CASSFGQGVPDTQYF
v_call: TRBV2; cdr3_length: 14; j_call: TRBJ2-7; cdr3_aa: CASGGLAGDYEQYF
v_call: TRBV30; cdr3_length: 16; j_call: TRBJ2-7; cdr3_aa: CAWTLPGGALVHEQYF
v_call: TRBV7-9; cdr3_length: 15; j_call: TRBJ1-2; cdr3_aa: CASSLGTVTNYGYTF
v_call: TRBV28; cdr3_length: 16; j_call: TRBJ1-5; cdr3_aa: CASNPTGAVGNQPQHF
v_call: TRBV28; cdr3_length: 15; j_call: TRBJ1-2; cdr3_aa: CASSSPTTGTHGYTF
v_call: TRBV28; cdr3_length: 19; j_call: TRBJ1-6; cdr3_aa: CASSQDRGLMVSYNSPLHF
v_call: TRBV28; cdr3_length: 14; j_call: TRBJ2-7; cdr3_aa: CASRIAGGSYEQYF
v_call: TRBV2; cdr3_length: 13; j_call: TRBJ2-2; cdr3_aa: CASSDDSVGELFF
v_call: TRBV3-1/TRBV3-2; cdr3_length: 19; j_call: TRBJ1-3; cdr3_aa: CASSQFGIRTGSSGNTIYF
v_call: TRBV6-5; cdr3_length: 15; j_call: TRBJ2-1; cdr3_aa: CASRDRTQHINEQFF
v_call: TRBV7-9; cdr3_length: 15; j_call: TRBJ1-1; cdr3_aa: CASSLSTVPYTEAFF
v_call: TRBV7-3; cdr3_length: 16; j_call: TRBJ2-1; cdr3_aa: CASSPSPGQTYNEQFF
v_call: TRBV18; cdr3_length: 14; j_call: TRBJ2-5; cdr3_aa: CASSPVRDGVTQYF
v_call: TRBV24-1; cdr3_length: 15; j_call: TRBJ2-1; cdr3_aa: CATSDTGGSIDEQFF
v_call: TRBV5-4; cdr3_length: 12; j_call: TRBJ2-3; cdr3_aa: CASRAGTDTQYF
v_call: TRBV18; cdr3_length: 16; j_call: TRBJ2-5; cdr3_aa: CASSQTGTGVLETQYF
v_call: TRBV29-1; cdr3_length: 14; j_call: TRBJ1-1; cdr3_aa: CSVDLGFMNTEAFF
v_call: TRBV4-3; cdr3_length: 14; j_call: TRBJ2-7; cdr3_aa: CASSPGLEGGEQYF
v_call: TRBV7-6; cdr3_length: 14; j_call: TRBJ1-4; cdr3_aa: CASSSGALGEKLFF
v_call: TRBV20-1; cdr3_length: 11; j_call: TRBJ1-1; cdr3_aa: CSARKKGSAFF
v_call: TRBV19; cdr3_length: 15; j_call: TRBJ2-5; cdr3_aa: CASSIDISIPETQYF
v_call: TRBV4-3; cdr3_length: 17; j_call: TRBJ2-1; cdr3_aa: CASSQDLRGGSYNEQFF
v_call: TRBV5-1; cdr3_length: 17; j_call: TRBJ2-7; cdr3_aa: CASSLLSGRAPRNEQYF
v_call: TRBV19; cdr3_length: 18; j_call: TRBJ2-1; cdr3_aa: CASSIRTSGTSSYNEQFF
v_call: TRBV6-2/TRBV6-3; cdr3_length: 19; j_call: TRBJ2-1; cdr3_aa: CASRPTSGTGEVFGNEQFF
v_call: TRBV7-3; cdr3_length: 15; j_call: TRBJ2-1; cdr3_aa: CASSRTRDSYNEQFF
v_call: TRBV18; cdr3_length: 15; j_call: TRBJ2-1; cdr3_aa: CASSPGLAGADEQFF
v_call: TRBV9; cdr3_length: 15; j_call: TRBJ1-5; cdr3_aa: CASSVAGGSGQPQHF
v_call: TRBV7-8; cdr3_length: 15; j_call: TRBJ2-5; cdr3_aa: CASSLWAGGRETQYF
v_call: TRBV24-1; cdr3_length: 16; j_call: TRBJ2-1; cdr3_aa: CATSEGPGLAVNEQFF
v_call: TRBV28; cdr3_length: 14; j_call: TRBJ1-1; cdr3_aa: CASSLLDRNTEAFF
v_call: TRBV2; cdr3_length: 14; j_call: TRBJ2-3; cdr3_aa: CASSEQGGTDTQYF
v_call: TRBV18; cdr3_length: 14; j_call: TRBJ2-3; cdr3_aa: CASGGQGGTDTQYF
v_call: TRBV6-1; cdr3_length: 15; j_call: TRBJ1-4; cdr3_aa: CASSEVAGSSEKLFF
v_call: TRBV20-1; cdr3_length: 11; j_call: TRBJ2-7; cdr3_aa: CSAGRTNEQYF
v_call: TRBV10-3; cdr3_length: 14; j_call: TRBJ1-3; cdr3_aa: CAISGGVAGNTIYF
v_call: TRBV7-6; cdr3_length: 15; j_call: TRBJ2-1; cdr3_aa: CASSLGLAFIDEQFF
v_call: TRBV28; cdr3_length: 14; j_call: TRBJ2-2; cdr3_aa: CASSWPEGTGELFF
v_call: TRBV7-3; cdr3_length: 15; j_call: TRBJ2-1; cdr3_aa: CASSSSGLSDNEQFF
v_call: TRBV6-2/TRBV6-3; cdr3_length: 13; j_call: TRBJ2-7; cdr3_aa: CASSYSRDNEQYF
v_call: TRBV28; cdr3_length: 15; j_call: TRBJ1-1; cdr3_aa: CASSFIRAVWTEAFF
v_call: TRBV5-1; cdr3_length: 14; j_call: TRBJ1-2; cdr3_aa: CASSSPDRGLGYTF
v_call: TRBV21-1; cdr3_length: 16; j_call: TRBJ1-3; cdr3_aa: CASSTPDTLSGNTIYF
v_call: TRBV18; cdr3_length: 15; j_call: TRBJ2-7; cdr3_aa: CASSPLPDSDYEQYF
v_call: TRBV27; cdr3_length: 16; j_call: TRBJ1-5; cdr3_aa: CASRTGTGPFNQPQHF
v_call: TRBV12-3/TRBV12-4; cdr3_length: 13; j_call: TRBJ2-1; cdr3_aa: CASSSRSTNEQFF
v_call: TRBV12-3/TRBV12-4; cdr3_length: 13; j_call: TRBJ1-3; cdr3_aa: CASSSGQGDTIYF
v_call: TRBV19; cdr3_length: 11; j_call: TRBJ1-5; cdr3_aa: CASGSREPQHF
v_call: TRBV19; cdr3_length: 13; j_call: TRBJ2-3; cdr3_aa: CASSRTSLDTQYF
v_call: TRBV4-1; cdr3_length: 15; j_call: TRBJ2-3; cdr3_aa: CASSQVGLATDTQYF
v_call: TRBV12-5; cdr3_length: 15; j_call: TRBJ1-6; cdr3_aa: CASGTSDRNNSPLHF
v_call: TRBV11-2; cdr3_length: 16; j_call: TRBJ2-7; cdr3_aa: CASSTFRTSSSYEQYF
v_call: TRBV9; cdr3_length: 12; j_call: TRBJ2-1; cdr3_aa: CASSVDLDEQFF
v_call: TRBV3-1/TRBV3-2; cdr3_length: 17; j_call: TRBJ2-2; cdr3_aa: CASSQDGRLGYTGELFF
v_call: TRBV4-1; cdr3_length: 16; j_call: TRBJ2-1; cdr3_aa: CASSPLSPAGYGEQFF